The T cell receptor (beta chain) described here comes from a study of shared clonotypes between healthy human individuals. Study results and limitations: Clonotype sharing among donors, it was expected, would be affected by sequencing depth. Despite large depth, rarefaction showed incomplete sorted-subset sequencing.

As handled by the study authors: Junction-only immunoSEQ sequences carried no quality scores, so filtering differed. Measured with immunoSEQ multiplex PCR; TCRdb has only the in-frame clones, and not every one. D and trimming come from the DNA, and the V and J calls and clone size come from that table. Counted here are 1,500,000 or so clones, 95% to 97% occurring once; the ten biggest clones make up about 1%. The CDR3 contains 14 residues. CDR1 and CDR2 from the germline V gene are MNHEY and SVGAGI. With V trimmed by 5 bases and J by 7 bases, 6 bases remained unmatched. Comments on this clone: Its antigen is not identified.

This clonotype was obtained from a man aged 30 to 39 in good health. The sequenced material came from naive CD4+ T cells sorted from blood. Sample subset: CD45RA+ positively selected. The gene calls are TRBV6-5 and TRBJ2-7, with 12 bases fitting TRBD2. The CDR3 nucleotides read TGTGCCAGCAGTCCTAGCGGGAGGGTTCGAGAGCAGTACTTC. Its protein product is CASSPSGRVREQYF.